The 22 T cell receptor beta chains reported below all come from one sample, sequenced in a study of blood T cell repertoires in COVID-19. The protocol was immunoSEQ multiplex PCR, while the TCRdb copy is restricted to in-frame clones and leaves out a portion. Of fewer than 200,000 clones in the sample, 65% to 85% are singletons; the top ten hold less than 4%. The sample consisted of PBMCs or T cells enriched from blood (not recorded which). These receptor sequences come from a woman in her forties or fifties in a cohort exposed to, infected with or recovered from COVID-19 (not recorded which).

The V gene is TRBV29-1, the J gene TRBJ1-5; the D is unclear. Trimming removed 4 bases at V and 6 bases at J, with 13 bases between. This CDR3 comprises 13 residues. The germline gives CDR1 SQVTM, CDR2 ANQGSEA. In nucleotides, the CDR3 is TGCAGCGTTGCTAACGGGGTCGGTCAGCCCCAGCATTTT. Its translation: CSVANGVGQPQHF.

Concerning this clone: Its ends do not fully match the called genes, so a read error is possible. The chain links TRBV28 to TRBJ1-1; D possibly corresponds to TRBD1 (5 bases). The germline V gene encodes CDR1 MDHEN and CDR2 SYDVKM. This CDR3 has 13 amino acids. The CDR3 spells CYSAGYPNTEAFF. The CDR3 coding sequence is TGCTACAGTGCAGGGTACCCGAACACTGAAGCTTTCTTT.

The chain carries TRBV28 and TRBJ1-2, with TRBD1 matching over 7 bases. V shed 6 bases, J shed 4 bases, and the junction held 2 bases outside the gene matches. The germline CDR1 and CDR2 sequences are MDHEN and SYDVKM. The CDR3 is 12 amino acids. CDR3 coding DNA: TGTGCCAGCAGGACAGGGTCCTATGGCTACACCTTC. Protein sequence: CASRTGSYGYTF.

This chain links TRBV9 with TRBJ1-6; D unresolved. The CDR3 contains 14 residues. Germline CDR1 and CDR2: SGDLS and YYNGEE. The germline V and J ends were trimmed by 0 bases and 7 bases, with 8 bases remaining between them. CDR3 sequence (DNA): TGTGCCAGCAGCGTAGCGGTTTCCAATTCACCCCTCCACTTT. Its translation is CASSVAVSNSPLHF.

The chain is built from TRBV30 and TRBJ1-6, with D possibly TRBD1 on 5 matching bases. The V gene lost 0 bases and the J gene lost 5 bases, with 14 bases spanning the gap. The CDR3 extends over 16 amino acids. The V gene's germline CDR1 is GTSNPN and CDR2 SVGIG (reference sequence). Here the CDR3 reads CAWSVAGTGNNSPLHF. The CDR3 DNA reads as TGTGCCTGGAGTGTTGCCGGGACTGGGAATAATTCACCCCTCCACTTT.

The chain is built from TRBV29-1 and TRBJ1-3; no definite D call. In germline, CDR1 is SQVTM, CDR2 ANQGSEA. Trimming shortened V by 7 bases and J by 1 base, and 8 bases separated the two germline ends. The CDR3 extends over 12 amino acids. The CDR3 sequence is CSARGSGNTIYF. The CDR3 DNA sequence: TGCAGCGCTCGCGGGTCTGGAAACACCATATATTTT. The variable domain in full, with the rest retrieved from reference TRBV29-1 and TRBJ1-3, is SAVISQKPSRDICQRGTSLTIQCQVDSQVTMMFWYRQQPGQSLTLIATANQGSEATYESGFVIDKFPISRPNLTFSTLTVSNMSPEDSSIYLCSARGSGNTIYFGEGSWLTVV.

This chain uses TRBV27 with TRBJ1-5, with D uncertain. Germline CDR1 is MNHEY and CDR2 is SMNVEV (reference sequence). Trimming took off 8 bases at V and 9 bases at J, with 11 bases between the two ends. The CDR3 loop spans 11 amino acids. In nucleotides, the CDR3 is TGTGCCAGCGGGCAAGGTGGGCCCCAGCATTTT. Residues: CASGQGGPQHF.

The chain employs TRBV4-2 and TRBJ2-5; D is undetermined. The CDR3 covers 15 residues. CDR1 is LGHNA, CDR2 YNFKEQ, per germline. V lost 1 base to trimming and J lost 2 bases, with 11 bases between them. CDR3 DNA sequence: TGTGCCAGCAGCCAAGTAAGTGCCAGGCAAGAGACCCAGTACTTC. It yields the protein CASSQVSARQETQYF.

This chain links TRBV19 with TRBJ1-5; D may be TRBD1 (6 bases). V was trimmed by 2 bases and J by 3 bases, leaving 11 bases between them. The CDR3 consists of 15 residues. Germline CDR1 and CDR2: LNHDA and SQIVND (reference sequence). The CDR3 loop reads CASSIRTDPNQPQHF. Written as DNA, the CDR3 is TGTGCCAGTAGTATAAGGACAGACCCCAATCAGCCCCAGCATTTT.

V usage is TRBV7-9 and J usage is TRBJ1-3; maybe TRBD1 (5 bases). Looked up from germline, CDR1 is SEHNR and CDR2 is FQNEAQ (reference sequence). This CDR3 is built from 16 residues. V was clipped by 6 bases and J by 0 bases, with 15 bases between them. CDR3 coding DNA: TGTGCCAGCAGGGTACTCGCGGACAACTCTGGAAACACCATATATTTT. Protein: CASRVLADNSGNTIYF.

The CDR3, as DNA: TGTGCCAGCAGCTTAAATGGAGGGCCTTCGGGGAACTATGGCTACACCTTC. Its translation is CASSLNGGPSGNYGYTF. The chain uses TRBV11-2 and TRBJ1-2; unclear D gene. Trimming shortened V by 2 bases and J by 2 bases, and 18 bases separated the two germline ends. Looked up from germline, CDR1 is SGHAT and CDR2 is FQNNGV. CDR3 length equals 17 residues.

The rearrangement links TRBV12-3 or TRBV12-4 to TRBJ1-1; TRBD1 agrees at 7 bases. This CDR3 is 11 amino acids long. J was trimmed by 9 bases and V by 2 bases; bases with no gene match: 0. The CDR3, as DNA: TGTGCCAGCAGTTTAAGGGGGCAAGCTTTCTTT. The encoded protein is CASSLRGQAFF.

In DNA form, the CDR3 reads TGTGCCAGCAGCATGGGGACTAGCGGGGGCACAGATACGCAGTATTTT. Protein product: CASSMGTSGGTDTQYF. The gene calls are TRBV7-9 and TRBJ2-3, with TRBD2 identical over 13 bases. Germline V gene sequence: CDR1 SEHNR, CDR2 FQNEAQ (reference sequence). The CDR3 is made up of 16 amino acids. Germline trimming cut 5 bases from V and 1 base from J; bases unmatched to any gene: 3.

CDR3 DNA: TGTGCCAGCAGCTTAGCTAGCGACACAGATACGCAGTATTTT. It codes for CASSLASDTDTQYF. The rearrangement links TRBV7-9 to TRBJ2-3; weak D call: TRBD2 (5 bases). CDR1 and CDR2 from the germline V gene are SEHNR and FQNEAQ (reference sequence). V was trimmed by 0 bases and J by 2 bases, leaving 6 bases between them. The CDR3 has 14 amino acids.

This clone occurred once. DNA for the CDR3: TGTGCCAGCAGCTTTTTCAGTGGCAGGGCTAGCAATCAGCCCCAGCATTTT. This translates into CASSFFSGRASNQPQHF. The chain links TRBV5-6 to TRBJ1-5; D is perhaps TRBD1 (5 bases). The V end was cut by 2 bases, the J end by 0 bases, with 15 bases between. The CDR3 has 17 residues. The V gene's germline CDR1 is SGHDT and CDR2 YYEEEE.

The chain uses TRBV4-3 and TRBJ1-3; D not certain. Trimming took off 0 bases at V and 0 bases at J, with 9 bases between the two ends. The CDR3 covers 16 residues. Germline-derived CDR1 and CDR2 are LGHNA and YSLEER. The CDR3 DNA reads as TGCGCCAGCAGCCAAGATAGAAAGTTCTCTGGAAACACCATATATTTT. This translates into CASSQDRKFSGNTIYF.

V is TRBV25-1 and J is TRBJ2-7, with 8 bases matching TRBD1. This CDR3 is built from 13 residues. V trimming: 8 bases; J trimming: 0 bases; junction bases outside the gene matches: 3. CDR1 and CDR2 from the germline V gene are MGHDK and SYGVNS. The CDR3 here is CASRTGSSYEQYF. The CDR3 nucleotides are TGTGCCAGCCGGACAGGGAGCTCCTACGAGCAGTACTTC.

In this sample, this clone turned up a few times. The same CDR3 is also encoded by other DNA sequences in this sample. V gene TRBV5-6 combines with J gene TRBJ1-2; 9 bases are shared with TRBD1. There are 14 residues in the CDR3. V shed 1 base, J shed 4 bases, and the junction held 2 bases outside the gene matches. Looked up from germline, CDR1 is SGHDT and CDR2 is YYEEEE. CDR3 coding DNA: TGTGCCAGCAGCTTGACAGGGGGCCTCTATGGCTACACCTTC. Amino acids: CASSLTGGLYGYTF.

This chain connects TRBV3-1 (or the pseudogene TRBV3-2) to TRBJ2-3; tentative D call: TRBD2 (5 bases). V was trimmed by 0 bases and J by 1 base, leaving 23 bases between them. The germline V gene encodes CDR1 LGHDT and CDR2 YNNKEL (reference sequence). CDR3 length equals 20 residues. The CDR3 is CASSQESVNSLASGTDTQYF. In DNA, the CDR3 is TGTGCCAGCAGCCAAGAAAGTGTTAATTCCCTAGCCTCGGGCACAGATACGCAGTATTTT.

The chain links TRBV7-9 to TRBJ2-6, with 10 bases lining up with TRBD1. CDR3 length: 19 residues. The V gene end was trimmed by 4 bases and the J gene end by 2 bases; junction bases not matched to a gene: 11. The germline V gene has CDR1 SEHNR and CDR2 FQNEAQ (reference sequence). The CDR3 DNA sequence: TGTGCCAGCAGCTCCCGACAGGGGGCGAGGAATGCTGGGGCCAACGTCCTGACTTTC. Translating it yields CASSSRQGARNAGANVLTF.

The CDR3 sequence is CASSSPRARREFQETQYF. The CDR3 bases are TGTGCCAGCAGCTCCCCTCGCGCGCGCCGGGAATTTCAAGAGACCCAGTACTTC. The V call is TRBV7-6, the J call TRBJ2-5, with a weak D call TRBD2 (5 bases). CDR3 length: 18 amino acids. Germline values: CDR1 SGHVS, CDR2 FNYEAQ. The V end was cut by 4 bases, the J end by 2 bases, with 23 bases between.

CDR3 residues: CASSLGRDTDTQYF. In DNA, the CDR3 is TGTGCCAGCAGTTTAGGGCGAGACACAGATACGCAGTATTTT. The rearrangement links TRBV28 to TRBJ2-3; D call uncertain. Germline CDR1 is MDHEN and CDR2 is SYDVKM. Deletions cut 2 bases from V and 2 bases from J, with 8 bases between. The CDR3 is 14 amino acids.